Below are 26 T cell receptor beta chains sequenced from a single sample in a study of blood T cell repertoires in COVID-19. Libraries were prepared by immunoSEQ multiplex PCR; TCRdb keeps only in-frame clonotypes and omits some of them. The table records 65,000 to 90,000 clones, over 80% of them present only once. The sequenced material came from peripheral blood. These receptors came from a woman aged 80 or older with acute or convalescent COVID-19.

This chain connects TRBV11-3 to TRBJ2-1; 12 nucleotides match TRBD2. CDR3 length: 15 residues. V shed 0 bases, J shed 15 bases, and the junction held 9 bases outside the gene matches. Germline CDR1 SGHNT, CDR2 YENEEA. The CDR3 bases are TGTGCCAGCAGCTTAGATGGTGCTAGCGGGAGGGCCCTGTTCTTC. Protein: CASSLDGASGRALFF.

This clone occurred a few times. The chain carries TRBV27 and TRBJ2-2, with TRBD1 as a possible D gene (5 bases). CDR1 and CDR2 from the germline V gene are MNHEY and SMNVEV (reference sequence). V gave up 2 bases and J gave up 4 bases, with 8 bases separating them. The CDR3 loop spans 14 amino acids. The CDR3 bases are TGTGCCAGCAGTTTACAGGGTAGCACCGGGGAGCTGTTTTTT. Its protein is CASSLQGSTGELFF.

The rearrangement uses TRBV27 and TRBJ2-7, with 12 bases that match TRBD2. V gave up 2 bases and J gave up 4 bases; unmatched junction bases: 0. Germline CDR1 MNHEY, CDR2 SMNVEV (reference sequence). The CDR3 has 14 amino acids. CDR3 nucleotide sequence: TGTGCCAGCAGTTTACTAGCGGGAGGGTACGAGCAGTACTTC. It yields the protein CASSLLAGGYEQYF.

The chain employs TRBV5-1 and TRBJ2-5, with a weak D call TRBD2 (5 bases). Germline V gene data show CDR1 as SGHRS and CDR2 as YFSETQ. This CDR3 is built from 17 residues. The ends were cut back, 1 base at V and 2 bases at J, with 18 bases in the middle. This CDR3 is CASSLNLLLVSQETQYF. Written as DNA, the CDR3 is TGCGCCAGCAGCTTGAACCTATTACTAGTTAGTCAAGAGACCCAGTACTTC.

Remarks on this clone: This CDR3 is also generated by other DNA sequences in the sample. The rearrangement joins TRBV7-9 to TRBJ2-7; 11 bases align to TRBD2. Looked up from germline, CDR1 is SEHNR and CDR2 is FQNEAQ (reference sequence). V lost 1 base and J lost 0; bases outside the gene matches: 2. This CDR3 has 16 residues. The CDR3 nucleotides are TGTGCCAGCAGCTTAGGGCTAGCGGGAGGCTCCTACGAGCAGTACTTC. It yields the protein CASSLGLAGGSYEQYF.

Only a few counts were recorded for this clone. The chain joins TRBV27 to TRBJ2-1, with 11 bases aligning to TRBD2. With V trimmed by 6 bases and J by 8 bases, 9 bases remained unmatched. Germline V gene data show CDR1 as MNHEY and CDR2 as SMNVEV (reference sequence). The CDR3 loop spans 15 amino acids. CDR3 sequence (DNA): TGTGCCAGCAGACTTACTAGCGGGAGACGGTATGAGCAGTTCTTC. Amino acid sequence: CASRLTSGRRYEQFF.

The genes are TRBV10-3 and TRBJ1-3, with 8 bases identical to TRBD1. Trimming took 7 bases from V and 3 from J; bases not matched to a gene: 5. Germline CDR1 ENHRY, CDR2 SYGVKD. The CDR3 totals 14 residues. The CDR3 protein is CAIIPDRDGNTIYF. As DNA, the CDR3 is TGTGCCATCATCCCGGACAGGGATGGAAACACCATATATTTT.

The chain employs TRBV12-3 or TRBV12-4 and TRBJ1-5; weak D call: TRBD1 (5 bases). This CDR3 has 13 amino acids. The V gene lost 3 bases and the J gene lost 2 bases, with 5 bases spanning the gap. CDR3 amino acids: CASSLTGNQPQHF. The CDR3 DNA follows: TGTGCCAGCAGTTTGACAGGCAATCAGCCCCAGCATTTT.

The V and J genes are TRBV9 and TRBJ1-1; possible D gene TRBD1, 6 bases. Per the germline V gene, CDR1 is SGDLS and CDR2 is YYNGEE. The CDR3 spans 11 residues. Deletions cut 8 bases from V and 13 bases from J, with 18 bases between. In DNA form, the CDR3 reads TGTGCCAGTCACGGGAGGGGGGGCCGTTTCTTT. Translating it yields CASHGRGGRFF.

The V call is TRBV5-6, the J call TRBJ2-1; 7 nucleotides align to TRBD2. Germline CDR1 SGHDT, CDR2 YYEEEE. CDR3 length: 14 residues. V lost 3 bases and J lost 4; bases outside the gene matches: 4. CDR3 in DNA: TGTGCCAGCAGCTCAGGACTAGGGTACAATGAGCAGTTCTTC. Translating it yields CASSSGLGYNEQFF.

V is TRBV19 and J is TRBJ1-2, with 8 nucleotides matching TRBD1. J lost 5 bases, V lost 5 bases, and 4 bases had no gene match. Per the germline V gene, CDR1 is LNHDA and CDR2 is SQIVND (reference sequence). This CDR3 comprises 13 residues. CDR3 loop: CASSPGQDYGYTF. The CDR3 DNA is TGTGCCAGTAGTCCGGGACAGGATTATGGCTACACCTTC.

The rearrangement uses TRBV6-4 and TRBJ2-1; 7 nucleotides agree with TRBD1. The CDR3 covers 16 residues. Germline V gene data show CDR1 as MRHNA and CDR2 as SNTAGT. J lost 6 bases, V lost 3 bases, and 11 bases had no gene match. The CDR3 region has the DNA TGTGCCAGCAGTGAATCCCCGACAGGGAATTTCAATGAGCAGTTCTTC. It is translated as CASSESPTGNFNEQFF.

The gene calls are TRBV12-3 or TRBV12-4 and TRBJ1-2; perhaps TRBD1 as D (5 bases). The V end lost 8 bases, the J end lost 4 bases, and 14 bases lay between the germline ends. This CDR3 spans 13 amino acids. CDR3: CASAPDRLYGYTF. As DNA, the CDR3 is TGTGCCAGCGCTCCCGACAGACTCTATGGCTACACCTTC.

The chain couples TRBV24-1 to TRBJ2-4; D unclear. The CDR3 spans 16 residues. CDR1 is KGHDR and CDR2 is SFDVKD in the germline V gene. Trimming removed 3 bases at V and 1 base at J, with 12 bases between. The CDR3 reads CATSDPRGDAKNIQYF. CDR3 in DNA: TGTGCCACCAGTGATCCCCGAGGTGACGCCAAAAACATTCAGTACTTC.

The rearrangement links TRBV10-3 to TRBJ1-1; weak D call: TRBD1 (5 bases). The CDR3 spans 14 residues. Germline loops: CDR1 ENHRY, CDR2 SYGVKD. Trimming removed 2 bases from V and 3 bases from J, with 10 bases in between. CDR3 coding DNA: TGTGCCATCAGTGAGACCGGGGGGGACACTGAAGCTTTCTTT. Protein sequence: CAISETGGDTEAFF.

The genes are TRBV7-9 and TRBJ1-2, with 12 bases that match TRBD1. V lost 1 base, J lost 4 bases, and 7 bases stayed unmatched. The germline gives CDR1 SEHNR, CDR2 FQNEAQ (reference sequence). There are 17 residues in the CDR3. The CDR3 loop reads CASSLDGTGGIGYGYTF. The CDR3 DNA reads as TGTGCCAGCAGCTTAGACGGGACAGGGGGCATAGGCTATGGCTACACCTTC.

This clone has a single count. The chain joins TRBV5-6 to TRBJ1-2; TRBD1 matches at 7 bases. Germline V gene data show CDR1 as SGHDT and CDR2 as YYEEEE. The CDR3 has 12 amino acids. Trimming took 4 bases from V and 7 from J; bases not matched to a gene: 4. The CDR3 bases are TGTGCCAGCAGCAGGGGACAGCCTGGCTACACCTTC. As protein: CASSRGQPGYTF.

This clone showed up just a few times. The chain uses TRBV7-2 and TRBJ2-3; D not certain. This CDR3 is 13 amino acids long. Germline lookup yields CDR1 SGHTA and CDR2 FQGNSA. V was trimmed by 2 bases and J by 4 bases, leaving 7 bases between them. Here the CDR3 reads CASSLLVADTQYF. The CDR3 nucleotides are TGTGCCAGCAGCTTACTGGTAGCAGATACGCAGTATTTT.

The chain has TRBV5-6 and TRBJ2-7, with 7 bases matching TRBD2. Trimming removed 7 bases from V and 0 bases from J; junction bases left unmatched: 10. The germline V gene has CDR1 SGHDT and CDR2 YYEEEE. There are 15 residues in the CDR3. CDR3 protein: CASVGSGLNSYEQYF. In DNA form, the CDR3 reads TGTGCCAGCGTTGGTTCGGGACTAAACTCCTACGAGCAGTACTTC.

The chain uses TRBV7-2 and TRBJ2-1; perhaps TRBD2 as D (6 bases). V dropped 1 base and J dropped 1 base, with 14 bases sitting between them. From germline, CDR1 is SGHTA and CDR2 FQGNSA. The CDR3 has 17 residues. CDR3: CASSLGALGGSYNEQFF. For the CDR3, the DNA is TGTGCCAGCAGCTTAGGGGCCCTGGGGGGTTCCTACAATGAGCAGTTCTTC. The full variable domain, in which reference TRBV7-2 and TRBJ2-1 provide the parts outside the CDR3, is GAGVSQSPSNKVTEKGKDVELRCDPISGHTALYWYRQSLGQGLEFLIYFQGNSAPDKSGLPSDRFSAERTGGSVSTLTIQRTQQEDSAVYLCASSLGALGGSYNEQFFGPGTRLTVL.

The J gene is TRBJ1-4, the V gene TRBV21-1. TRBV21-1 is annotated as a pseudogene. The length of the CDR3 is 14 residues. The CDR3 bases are TGTGCCAGCAGCAAAGATCTAGGGAGTGAAAAACTGTTTTTT. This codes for CASSKDLGSEKLFF.

CDR3 residues: CASSVSAGYPNEQFF. CDR3 DNA: TGTGCCAGCAGCGTATCGGCAGGGTACCCCAATGAGCAGTTCTTC. The chain carries TRBV9 and TRBJ2-1, with D perhaps TRBD1 (5 bases). The V end lost 1 base, the J end lost 6 bases, and 14 bases lay between the germline ends. Looked up from germline, CDR1 is SGDLS and CDR2 is YYNGEE. The CDR3 totals 15 residues.

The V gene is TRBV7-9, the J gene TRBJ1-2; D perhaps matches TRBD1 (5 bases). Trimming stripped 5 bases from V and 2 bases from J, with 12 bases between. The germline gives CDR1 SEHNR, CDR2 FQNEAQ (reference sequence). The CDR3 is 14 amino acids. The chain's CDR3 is CASSDGQGNYGYTF. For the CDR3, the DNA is TGTGCCAGCAGCGACGGGCAGGGAAACTATGGCTACACCTTC.

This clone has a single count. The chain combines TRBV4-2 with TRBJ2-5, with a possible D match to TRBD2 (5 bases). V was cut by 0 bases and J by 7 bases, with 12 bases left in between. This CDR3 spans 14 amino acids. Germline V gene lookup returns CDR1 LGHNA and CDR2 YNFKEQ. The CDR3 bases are TGTGCCAGCAGCCAAGATCCTACTAGTGGGACCCAGTACTTC. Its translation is CASSQDPTSGTQYF.

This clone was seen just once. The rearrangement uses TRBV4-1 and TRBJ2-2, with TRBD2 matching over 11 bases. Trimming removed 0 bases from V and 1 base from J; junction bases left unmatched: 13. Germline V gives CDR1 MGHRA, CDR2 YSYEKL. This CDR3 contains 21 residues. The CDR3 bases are TGCGCCAGCAGCCAAGAACAGGGGTTACTAGCGGGAGCCTTGAACACCGGGGAGCTGTTTTTT. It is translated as CASSQEQGLLAGALNTGELFF.

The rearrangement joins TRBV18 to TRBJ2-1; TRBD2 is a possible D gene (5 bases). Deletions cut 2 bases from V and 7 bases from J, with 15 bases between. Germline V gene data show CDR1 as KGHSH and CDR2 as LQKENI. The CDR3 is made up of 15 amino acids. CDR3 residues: CASSPREGPGNEQFF. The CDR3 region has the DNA TGTGCCAGCTCACCAAGAGAGGGCCCAGGTAATGAGCAGTTCTTC.